A single sample is the source of the 30 T cell receptor beta chains below, sequenced in a study of T-cell memory formation after mild COVID-19. TCRdb fed the 5' RACE reads into MiXCR, producing one record per CDR3 protein. The sample gives approximately 52,000 distinct CDR3 sequences, 9.3% of which show up once; about 10% is in the top ten. What was sequenced was PBMCs or a T cell subset sorted from them (not recorded which). These TCRs come from an adult woman who had mild COVID-19 (a few samples of this study predate the infection). Cell type and time point are not known.

The sample holds many counts of this clonotype. The chain recombines TRBV7-9 with TRBJ2-2; a weak D match, TRBD2 (6 bases). CDR3 length equals 16 residues. The germline V gene encodes CDR1 SEHNR and CDR2 FQNEAQ (reference sequence). Deletions cut 4 bases from V and 2 bases from J, with 14 bases between. The CDR3: CASSSLPGLNTGELFF. The DNA for the CDR3 is TGTGCCAGCAGCTCCCTTCCGGGACTTAACACCGGGGAGCTGTTTTTT. Full variable domain (rest looked up from reference TRBV7-9 and TRBJ2-2): DTGVSQNPRHKITKRGQNVTFRCDPISEHNRLYWYRQTLGQGPEFLTYFQNEAQLEKSRLLSDRFSAERPKGSFSTLEIQRTEQGDSAMYLCASSSLPGLNTGELFFGEGSRLTVL.

This clonotype came up a few times. The genes are TRBV6-5 and TRBJ1-2; a weak D match, TRBD1 (5 bases). Germline V gene data show CDR1 as MNHEY and CDR2 as SVGAGI. With 6 bases removed from V and 4 bases from J, the gap between germline ends came to 15 bases. This CDR3 is 14 amino acids long. The CDR3, as DNA: TGTGCCAGCAGGATTCCGGGACGGTTCTATGGCTACACCTTC. Its protein product is CASRIPGRFYGYTF.

The chain joins TRBV2 to TRBJ1-5; 7 bases map to TRBD1. The J segment lost 5 bases and the V segment lost 5 bases, leaving 9 bases of the junction unmatched. Germline V gives CDR1 SNHLY, CDR2 FYNNEI. CDR3 size: 15 residues. The CDR3 DNA reads TGTGCCAGCAGTAGACAGGGCCTAAACTATCAGCCCCAGCATTTT. Translating gives CASSRQGLNYQPQHF.

This clonotype showed up just a few times. This rearrangement joins TRBV11-2 to TRBJ2-1; D perhaps matches TRBD1 (5 bases). Trimming cost V 7 bases and J 7 bases, with 8 bases left between them. The CDR3 runs 11 residues. The germline V gene encodes CDR1 SGHAT and CDR2 FQNNGV. CDR3 loop: CASIGQNEQFF. The CDR3 coding sequence is TGTGCCAGCATCGGACAAAATGAGCAGTTCTTC.

This clonotype came up a few times. This chain joins TRBV2 and TRBJ2-3; possibly TRBD2 for D (5 bases). The CDR3 has 15 residues. The germline V gene has CDR1 SNHLY and CDR2 FYNNEI. The V gene lost 4 bases and the J gene lost 10 bases, with 21 bases spanning the gap. CDR3 amino acids: CASSVGAGTFSAQYF. CDR3 sequence (DNA): TGTGCCAGCAGTGTGGGAGCCGGTACCTTCTCAGCGCAGTATTTT.

The V call is TRBV4-2, the J call TRBJ1-2, with D hard to call. CDR3 length equals 13 residues. V gave up 1 base and J gave up 4 bases, with 7 bases separating them. Germline V gene lookup returns CDR1 LGHNA and CDR2 YNFKEQ. CDR3 protein: CASSQGYAYGYTF. In nucleotides, the CDR3 is TGTGCCAGCAGCCAAGGGTACGCCTATGGCTACACCTTC.

This clonotype came up a few times. V gene TRBV2 combines with J gene TRBJ2-7; 11 positions match TRBD1. Germline values: CDR1 SNHLY, CDR2 FYNNEI. J gave up 8 bases and V 3 bases, and 21 bases lay outside the gene matches. The CDR3 contains 19 residues. CDR3 nucleotides: TGTGCCAGCAGTGATCGGGTCGGGTACTTCGGGACAGGGGGTGTCCAGCAGTACTTC. Protein sequence: CASSDRVGYFGTGGVQQYF. Full variable domain (rest looked up from reference TRBV2 and TRBJ2-7): EPEVTQTPSHQVTQMGQEVILRCVPISNHLYFYWYRQILGQKVEFLVSFYNNEISEKSEIFDDQFSVERPDGSNFTLKIRSTKLEDSAMYFCASSDRVGYFGTGGVQQYFGPGTRLTVT.

The chain employs TRBV4-1 and TRBJ1-2, with 7 bases aligning to TRBD1. The germline V gene has CDR1 MGHRA and CDR2 YSYEKL. V lost 3 bases, J lost 4 bases, and 5 bases stayed unmatched. The CDR3 is made up of 14 amino acids. The CDR3, as DNA: TGCGCCAGCAGCCAGCCCCAGGGGGGCTATGGCTACACCTTC. Translation: CASSQPQGGYGYTF.

This clonotype has only a few counts. This chain links TRBV6-5 with TRBJ2-1; TRBD2 aligns across 13 bases. The junction had 8 bases not matched to a gene; V was cut back by 6 bases and J by 3 bases. The length of the CDR3 is 17 residues. The germline CDR1 and CDR2 sequences are MNHEY and SVGAGI. This CDR3 is CASSPGTSGMIYNEQFF. The DNA for the CDR3 is TGTGCCAGCAGCCCAGGGACTAGCGGGATGATCTACAATGAGCAGTTCTTC.

This clonotype occurred many times. V and J are TRBV5-1 and TRBJ2-5, with 9 bases aligning to TRBD2. The trim removed 0 bases at V and 1 base at J, leaving 4 bases unmatched. The germline V gene has CDR1 SGHRS and CDR2 YFSETQ. CDR3 length: 16 residues. The CDR3 nucleotides are TGCGCCAGCAGCTTGGTCCCTAGCGGGACCCAAGAGACCCAGTACTTC. This codes for CASSLVPSGTQETQYF.

V and J are TRBV11-2 and TRBJ2-2; no reliable D call. CDR1 is SGHAT, CDR2 FQNNGV, per germline. V was pared by 2 bases and J by 0 bases, with 10 bases between. The CDR3 has 16 residues. Here the CDR3 DNA reads TGTGCCAGCAGCTTAACCCCAATCGCGAACACCGGGGAGCTGTTTTTT. Residues: CASSLTPIANTGELFF.

The chain couples TRBV9 to TRBJ1-3, with D possibly being TRBD1 (5 bases). Germline lookup yields CDR1 SGDLS and CDR2 YYNGEE. With 0 bases removed from V and 1 base from J, the gap between germline ends came to 14 bases. The CDR3 is 17 amino acids. CDR3 in amino acids: CASSVAPSAGSGNTIYF. CDR3 in DNA: TGTGCCAGCAGCGTAGCTCCCTCGGCAGGGTCTGGAAACACCATATATTTT. Variable domain in full (rest from reference TRBV9 and TRBJ1-3): DSGVTQTPKHLITATGQRVTLRCSPRSGDLSVYWYQQSLDQGLQFLIQYYNGEERAKGNILERFSAQQFPDLHSELNLSSLELGDSALYFCASSVAPSAGSGNTIYFGEGSWLTVV.

The chain recombines TRBV9 with TRBJ2-5; D could derive from TRBD1 or TRBD2 (5 bases each). CDR1 and CDR2 (germline): SGDLS, YYNGEE. Trimming took 0 bases from V and 2 from J, leaving 20 bases between them. The CDR3 extends over 18 amino acids. The CDR3 reads CASSVEGEGNGIQETQYF. CDR3 coding DNA: TGTGCCAGCAGCGTAGAGGGAGAGGGGAACGGCATTCAAGAGACCCAGTACTTC.

There are many counts of this clonotype. The chain recombines TRBV5-1 with TRBJ2-7, with TRBD1 as a possible D gene (5 bases). The germline V gene encodes CDR1 SGHRS and CDR2 YFSETQ. Between the trimmed V and J ends, which lost 4 bases and 7 bases, there was a span of 15 bases. The CDR3 sequence is 13 residues long. The CDR3, as DNA: TGCGCCAGCAGCCCCCTCGAAGCAGGGGAGCAGTACTTC. Translation: CASSPLEAGEQYF.

CDR3 in amino acids: CASSGPGHTSGANVLTF. In DNA form, the CDR3 reads TGTGCCAGCAGTGGACCGGGACACACCTCTGGGGCCAACGTCCTGACTTTC. V gene TRBV25-1 combines with J gene TRBJ2-6; TRBD1 is a possible D gene (6 bases). CDR1 and CDR2 from the germline V gene are MGHDK and SYGVNS. Trimming stripped 4 bases from V and 0 bases from J, with 13 bases between. The CDR3 runs to 17 residues.

This clonotype showed up just a few times. The gene calls are TRBV13 and TRBJ2-1; D perhaps matches TRBD2 (6 bases). CDR1 PRHDT and CDR2 FYEKMQ come from the germline V gene (reference sequence). Deletions cut 1 base from V and 11 bases from J, with 9 bases between. This CDR3 has 12 amino acids. The CDR3 protein is CASSLVRGQQFF. CDR3 in DNA: TGTGCCAGCAGCTTAGTGCGGGGACAGCAGTTCTTC. Using reference TRBV13 and TRBJ2-1 for the parts outside the CDR3, the full variable domain is AAGVIQSPRHLIKEKRETATLKCYPIPRHDTVYWYQQGPGQDPQFLISFYEKMQSDKGSIPDRFSAQQFSDYHSELNMSSLELGDSALYFCASSLVRGQQFFGPGTRLTVL.

This clonotype was picked up many times. This chain connects TRBV7-9 to TRBJ2-3; D could derive from TRBD1 or TRBD2 (6 bases each). Germline CDR1 SEHNR, CDR2 FQNEAQ (reference sequence). Deletions cut 5 bases from V and 3 bases from J, with 15 bases between. The CDR3 extends over 15 amino acids. The CDR3 loop reads CASSARGRGTDTQYF. The CDR3, as DNA: TGTGCCAGCAGCGCACGGGGGCGCGGGACAGATACGCAGTATTTT.

This clonotype was counted only a few times. The CDR3 protein is CASSPGTGMKGYTF. As DNA, the CDR3 is TGTGCCAGCAGCCCCGGGACAGGGATGAAGGGCTACACCTTC. The chain combines TRBV7-2 with TRBJ1-2; 9 nucleotides agree with TRBD1. Losses at the gene ends were 5 bases for V and 8 bases for J; bases not matched to a gene: 9. CDR1 SGHTA and CDR2 FQGNSA come from the germline V gene. This CDR3 spans 14 amino acids. The complete variable domain, with remaining parts taken from reference TRBV7-2 and TRBJ1-2, reads GAGVSQSPSNKVTEKGKDVELRCDPISGHTALYWYRQSLGQGLEFLIYFQGNSAPDKSGLPSDRFSAERTGGSVSTLTIQRTQQEDSAVYLCASSPGTGMKGYTFGSGTRLTVV.

This clonotype showed up many times. The chain combines TRBV6-5 with TRBJ2-7; 7 bases agree with TRBD1. Unmatched junction bases numbered 10, after V lost 6 bases and J lost 2 bases. The CDR3 extends over 15 amino acids. Germline CDR1 and CDR2: MNHEY and SVGAGI. This CDR3 is CASSSSVGQAYEQYF. CDR3 in DNA: TGTGCCAGCAGCAGCAGCGTTGGACAGGCCTACGAGCAGTACTTC.

The sample holds a few counts of this clonotype. V and J are TRBV7-9 and TRBJ2-1; TRBD1 aligns across 8 bases. The V and J ends lost 5 bases and 6 bases, in that order; junction bases with no gene match: 6. The CDR3 spans 14 residues. The germline CDR1 and CDR2 sequences are SEHNR and FQNEAQ (reference sequence). The CDR3 reads CASSGDRSFNEQFF. In nucleotides, the CDR3 is TGTGCCAGCAGCGGGGACAGGTCTTTCAATGAGCAGTTCTTC.

This clonotype was seen repeatedly, ten times or more. V usage is TRBV5-6 and J usage is TRBJ2-3, with D hard to call. The V end lost 1 base, the J end lost 0 bases, and 12 bases lay between the germline ends. Germline V CDR1 and CDR2: SGHDT, YYEEEE. The CDR3 runs to 16 residues. The CDR3 coding sequence is TGTGCCAGCAGCTTGTTGGGTAGCAGGAGCACAGATACGCAGTATTTT. Amino acid sequence: CASSLLGSRSTDTQYF.

This clonotype was seen more than once but under ten times. CDR3 DNA sequence: TGTGCCACCAGTGATTCAGGACTAGCTGTATACACGCAGTATTTT. Its translation: CATSDSGLAVYTQYF. This sequence joins TRBV24-1 and TRBJ2-3; TRBD2 matches at 8 bases. J lost 9 bases, V lost 2 bases, and 9 bases had no gene match. The CDR3 length is 15 residues. Germline lookup yields CDR1 KGHDR and CDR2 SFDVKD.

The V gene is TRBV6-1, the J gene TRBJ1-3; possible D gene TRBD1, 5 bases. CDR1 and CDR2 from the germline V gene are MNHNS and SASEGT. The CDR3 is 13 amino acids. V lost 7 bases and J 4 bases, leaving 11 bases between the germline ends. CDR3 DNA sequence: TGTGCCAGCAAACCGAACAGGGGAAACACCATATATTTT. Its translation: CASKPNRGNTIYF.

This clonotype was observed many times. CDR3 sequence: CATSDHLRGSSYNEQFF. CDR3 DNA sequence: TGTGCCACCAGTGACCACCTAAGGGGAAGCTCCTACAATGAGCAGTTCTTC. The chain joins TRBV24-1 to TRBJ2-1, with D maybe TRBD1 (5 bases). This CDR3 contains 17 residues. V lost 4 bases and J 0 bases, leaving 15 bases between the germline ends. CDR1 and CDR2 from the germline V gene are KGHDR and SFDVKD.

Ten or more counts support this clonotype. The chain employs TRBV5-6 and TRBJ2-1; 9 bases line up with TRBD1. Germline V gene data show CDR1 as SGHDT and CDR2 as YYEEEE. Trimming took 3 bases from V and 1 from J; bases not matched to a gene: 5. The CDR3 length is 16 residues. The CDR3 DNA sequence: TGTGCCAGCAGCTCGATACAGGGGGCATCCTACAATGAGCAGTTCTTC. Its protein product is CASSSIQGASYNEQFF.

This clonotype was detected many times. The chain recombines TRBV19 with TRBJ2-7; D is ambiguous. Trimming shortened V by 5 bases and J by 0 bases, and 14 bases separated the two germline ends. The germline V gene encodes CDR1 LNHDA and CDR2 SQIVND (reference sequence). This CDR3 is built from 15 residues. The CDR3 sequence is CASSPGPKASYEQYF. CDR3 in DNA: TGTGCCAGTAGTCCCGGACCGAAAGCCTCCTACGAGCAGTACTTC.

The sample holds a few counts of this clonotype. The germline gene is not matched at one end of the junction; a read error may be the cause. The chain joins TRBV6-5 to TRBJ1-1; D may be TRBD1 (5 bases). Germline V gives CDR1 MNHEY, CDR2 SVGAGI. CDR3 length: 14 amino acids. The CDR3 sequence: CASKPVGVKTEAFF. CDR3 coding DNA: TGTGCCAGCAAGCCAGTGGGGGTGAAGACTGAAGCTTTCTTT.

This clonotype was counted a few times. The V call is TRBV29-1, the J call TRBJ1-1; D might be TRBD1 (5 bases). The CDR3 is made up of 12 amino acids. The germline V and J ends were trimmed by 4 bases and 5 bases, with 11 bases remaining between them. Per germline, CDR1 SQVTM and CDR2 ANQGSEA. The CDR3 reads CSVGGGVTEAFF. CDR3 nucleotide sequence: TGCAGCGTTGGGGGAGGGGTAACTGAAGCTTTCTTT.

This chain uses TRBV12-3 or TRBV12-4 with TRBJ2-1; D call uncertain. The CDR3 spans 16 residues. The V gene lost 6 bases and the J gene lost 5 bases, with 20 bases spanning the gap. CDR3 in amino acids: CASSPMTNLAHNEQFF. The CDR3 DNA reads TGTGCCAGCAGCCCCATGACCAATCTGGCACACAATGAGCAGTTCTTC.

The chain employs TRBV27 and TRBJ2-1; a possible D gene is TRBD2 (5 bases). This CDR3 contains 16 residues. The germline V gene encodes CDR1 MNHEY and CDR2 SMNVEV (reference sequence). The V end was cut by 3 bases, the J end by 9 bases, with 21 bases between. The CDR3 loop reads CASSFLSGLSGAEQFF. In DNA form, the CDR3 reads TGTGCCAGCAGTTTTCTAAGCGGACTCTCGGGTGCTGAGCAGTTCTTC.